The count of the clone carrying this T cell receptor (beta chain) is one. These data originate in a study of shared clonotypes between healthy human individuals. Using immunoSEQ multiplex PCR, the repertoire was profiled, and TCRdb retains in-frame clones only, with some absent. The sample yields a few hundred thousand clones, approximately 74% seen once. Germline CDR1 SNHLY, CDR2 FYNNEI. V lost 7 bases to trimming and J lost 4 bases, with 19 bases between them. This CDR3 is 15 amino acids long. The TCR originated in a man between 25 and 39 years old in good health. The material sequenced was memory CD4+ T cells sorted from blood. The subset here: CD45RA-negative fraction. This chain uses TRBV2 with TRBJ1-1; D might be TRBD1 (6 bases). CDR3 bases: TGTGCCAGCAATAAAAGGACAGCTGCTTTCACTGAAGCTTTCTTT. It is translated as CASNKRTAAFTEAFF.